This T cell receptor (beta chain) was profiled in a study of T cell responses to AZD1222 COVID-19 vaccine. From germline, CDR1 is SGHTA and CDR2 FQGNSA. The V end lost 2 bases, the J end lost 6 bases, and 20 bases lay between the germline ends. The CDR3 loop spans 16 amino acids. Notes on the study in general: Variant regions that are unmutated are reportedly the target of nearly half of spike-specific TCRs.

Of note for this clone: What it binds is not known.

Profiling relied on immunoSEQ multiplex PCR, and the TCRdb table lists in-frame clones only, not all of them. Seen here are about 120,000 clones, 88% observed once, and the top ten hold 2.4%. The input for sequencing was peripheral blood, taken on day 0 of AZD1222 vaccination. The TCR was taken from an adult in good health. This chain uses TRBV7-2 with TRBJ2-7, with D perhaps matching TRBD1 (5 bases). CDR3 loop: CASSLFPLGDRAEQYF. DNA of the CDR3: TGTGCCAGCAGCTTATTTCCTCTAGGGGATAGGGCCGAGCAGTACTTC.